The clone carrying this T cell receptor (beta chain) has at least ten counts. The TCRbeta library incorporated unique molecular identifiers. In TCRdb, the PCR reads were re-called with MiXCR into one record per CDR3 protein. This table holds about 350,000 distinct CDR3 sequences, roughly 17% found once. This specimen belongs to a study of T-cell reconstitution after alpha-beta-depleted transplantation in children. This CDR3 is 15 amino acids long. J lost 8 bases, V lost 4 bases, and 12 bases had no gene match. Germline CDR1 is MGHRA and CDR2 is YSYEKL. This receptor was identified in a male patient under 10 years old who had a stem cell transplant for acute lymphoblastic leukemia, so the T cells may come from the graft donor. The chain is built from TRBV4-1 and TRBJ1-2; 8 bases line up with TRBD1. The sequencing here drew on PBMCs, mostly from graft donor cells, taken 360 days after TCRalphabeta/CD19-depleted stem cell transplant. For the CDR3, the DNA is TGCGCCAGCAGCCGGGCGGAACAGGGGGTTGGCGGCTACACCTTC. The encoded protein is CASSRAEQGVGGYTF.